This T cell receptor (beta chain) was recorded in a study of OX40 agonist ivuxolimab in advanced cancers. Overall study: Among those enrolled, mean age was around 60 years (range about 23 to 85) and 82.7% were male.

The V gene lost 9 bases and the J gene lost 7 bases, with 12 bases spanning the gap. Germline CDR1 is SNHLY and CDR2 is FYNNEI. The CDR3 extends over 12 amino acids. This clone was seen only once. Profiling relied on immunoSEQ multiplex PCR, and the TCRdb table lists in-frame clones only, not all of them. The data show around 15,000 clones, with around 80% seen just once and 41% held by the top ten. The material sequenced was CD4+ or CD8+ T cells sorted from blood, taken in a trial of the OX40 agonist ivuxolimab. The TCR was taken from an adult with an advanced solid tumor such as melanoma, head and neck, liver or kidney cancer. This sequence joins TRBV2 and TRBJ1-4; a weak D match, TRBD1 (6 bases). The CDR3 loop reads CASRRGGEKLFF. The CDR3 DNA reads as TGTGCCAGTAGAAGGGGGGGTGAAAAACTGTTTTTT.